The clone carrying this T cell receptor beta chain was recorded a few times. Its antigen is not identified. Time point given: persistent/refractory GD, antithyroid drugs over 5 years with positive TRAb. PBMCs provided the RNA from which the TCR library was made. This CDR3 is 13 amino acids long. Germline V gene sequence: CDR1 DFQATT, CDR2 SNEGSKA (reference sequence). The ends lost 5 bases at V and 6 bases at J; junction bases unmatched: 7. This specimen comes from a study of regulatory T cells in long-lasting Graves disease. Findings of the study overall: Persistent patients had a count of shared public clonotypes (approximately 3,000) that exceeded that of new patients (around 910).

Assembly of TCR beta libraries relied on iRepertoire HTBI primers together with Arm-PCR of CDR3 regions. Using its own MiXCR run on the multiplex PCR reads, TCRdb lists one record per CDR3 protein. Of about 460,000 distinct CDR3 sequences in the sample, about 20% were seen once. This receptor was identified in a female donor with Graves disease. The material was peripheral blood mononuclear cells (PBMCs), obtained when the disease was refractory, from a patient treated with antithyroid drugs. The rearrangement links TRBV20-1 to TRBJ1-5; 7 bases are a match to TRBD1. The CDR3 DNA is TGCAGTGCTGGCCCAGGGGGGGGTCAGCCCCAGCATTTT. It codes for CSAGPGGGQPQHF.